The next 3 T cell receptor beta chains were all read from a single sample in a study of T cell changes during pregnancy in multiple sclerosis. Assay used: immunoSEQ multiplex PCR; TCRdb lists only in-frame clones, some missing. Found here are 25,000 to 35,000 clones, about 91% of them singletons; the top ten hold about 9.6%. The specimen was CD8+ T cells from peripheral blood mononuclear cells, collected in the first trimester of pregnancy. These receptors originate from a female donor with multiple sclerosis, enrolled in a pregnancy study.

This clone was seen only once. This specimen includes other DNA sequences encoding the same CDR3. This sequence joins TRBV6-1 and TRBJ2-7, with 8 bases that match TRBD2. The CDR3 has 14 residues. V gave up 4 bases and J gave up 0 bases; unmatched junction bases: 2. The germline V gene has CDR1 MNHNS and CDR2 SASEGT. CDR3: CASSGRGASYEQYF. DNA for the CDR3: TGTGCCAGCAGTGGGCGGGGGGCCTCCTACGAGCAGTACTTC.

The CDR3 reads CASSEYHRGNDGYTF. CDR3 bases: TGTGCCAGCAGTGAATATCACAGGGGCAACGATGGCTACACCTTC. The V call is TRBV6-1, the J call TRBJ1-2, with TRBD1 matching 7 bases. The ends lost 2 bases at V and 6 bases at J; junction bases unmatched: 9. Germline V gene sequence: CDR1 MNHNS, CDR2 SASEGT. The CDR3 length is 15 residues.

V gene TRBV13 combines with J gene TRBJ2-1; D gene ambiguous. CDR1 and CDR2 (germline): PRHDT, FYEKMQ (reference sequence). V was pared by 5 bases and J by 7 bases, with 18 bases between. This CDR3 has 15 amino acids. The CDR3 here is CASSLVESSKNEQFF. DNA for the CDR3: TGTGCCAGCAGCCTCGTTGAGAGTTCAAAGAATGAGCAGTTCTTC.